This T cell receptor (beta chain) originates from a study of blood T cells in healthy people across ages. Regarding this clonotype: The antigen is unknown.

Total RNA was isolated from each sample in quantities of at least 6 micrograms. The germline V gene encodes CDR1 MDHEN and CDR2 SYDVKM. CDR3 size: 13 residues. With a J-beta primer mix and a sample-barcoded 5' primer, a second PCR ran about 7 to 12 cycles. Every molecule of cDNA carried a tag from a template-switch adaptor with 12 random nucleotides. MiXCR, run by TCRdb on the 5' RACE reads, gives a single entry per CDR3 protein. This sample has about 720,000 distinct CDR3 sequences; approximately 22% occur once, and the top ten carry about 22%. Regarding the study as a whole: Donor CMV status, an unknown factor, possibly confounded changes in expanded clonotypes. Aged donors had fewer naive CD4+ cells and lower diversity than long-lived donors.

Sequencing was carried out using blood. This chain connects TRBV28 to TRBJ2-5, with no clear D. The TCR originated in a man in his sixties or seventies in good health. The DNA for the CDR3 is TGTGCATCACGGTGTACCAACCCGGAGACCCAGTACTTC. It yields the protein CASRCTNPETQYF.